The rows below give T cell receptor beta chains drawn from one sample of a study of blood T cell repertoires in COVID-19. Method: immunoSEQ multiplex PCR; TCRdb's copy keeps in-frame clones and lacks some. The table has tens of thousands of clones, about 76% seen once. Specimen: peripheral blood. The receptors were sampled from a human donor in a cohort sampled during active COVID-19. Both conserved end residues are part of each CDR3. The D gene is left open where the match is weak. Expanded clones are given a class, and other clones once, few, many or no size at all.

size	V	D	length	J	CDR3	DNA
once	TRBV7-9	TRBD2	14	TRBJ2-3	CASSLGLALDIEYF	TGTGCCAGCAGCCTGGGACTAGCGTTGGATATAGAGTATTTT
-	TRBV28	-	14	TRBJ1-5	CASSLWGEGQPQHF	TGTGCCAGCAGTTTATGGGGGGAGGGTCAGCCCCAGCATTTT
-	TRBV30	TRBD2	14	TRBJ2-5	CAWTSGGAQETQYF	TGTGCCTGGACTAGCGGGGGGGCCCAAGAGACCCAGTACTTC
once	TRBV5-6	-	16	TRBJ1-2	CARSSGGGAVDYGYTF	TGTGCCCGCAGCTCGGGCGGGGGGGCGGTGGACTATGGCTACACCTTC
once	TRBV5-1	-	13	TRBJ1-2	CASSTGNDYGYTF	TGCGCCAGCAGCACAGGCAACGACTATGGCTACACCTTC
few	TRBV29-1	-	12	TRBJ2-7	CSVEDFSYEQYF	TGCAGCGTTGAAGACTTTTCCTACGAGCAGTACTTC
-	TRBV28	TRBD1	16	TRBJ1-2	CASRPSGTGGADGYTF	TGTGCCAGCAGACCATCCGGGACAGGGGGCGCGGATGGCTACACCTTC
-	TRBV4-1	TRBD1	15	TRBJ1-6	CASSETGGWNSPLHF	TGCGCCAGCAGCGAAACAGGGGGCTGGAATTCACCCCTCCACTTT
-	TRBV3-1/TRBV3-2	-	13	TRBJ1-2	CASSQDFIYGYTF	TGTGCCAGCAGCCAAGATTTTATCTATGGCTACACCTTC
few	TRBV6-1	-	16	TRBJ2-3	CASSELATKTVDTQYF	TGTGCCAGCAGTGAACTAGCGACCAAGACGGTGGATACGCAGTATTTT
many	TRBV14	TRBD1	21	TRBJ2-1	CASSQEVGRDRVSSSYNEQFF	TGTGCCAGCAGCCAAGAGGTAGGGCGGGACAGGGTTTCGAGCTCCTACAATGAGCAGTTCTTC
-	TRBV2	-	11	TRBJ1-2	CASSERYGYTF	TGTGCCAGCAGTGAACGGTATGGCTACACCTTC
-	TRBV6-2/TRBV6-3	TRBD2	18	TRBJ2-5	CASSYGRGLAGGQETQYF	TGTGCCAGCAGTTACGGTCGCGGACTAGCGGGGGGCCAAGAGACCCAGTACTTC
-	TRBV11-2	TRBD2	15	TRBJ2-1	CASSLALAGGNEQFF	TGTGCCAGCAGCTTAGCTCTAGCGGGGGGCAATGAGCAGTTCTTC
-	TRBV6-1	-	10	TRBJ2-1	CASSDLQRVF	TGTGCCAGCAGTGACCTACAGCGGGTCTTC
-	TRBV5-1	TRBD1	17	TRBJ2-5	CASSLAQGQGASETQYF	TGCGCCAGCAGCTTGGCCCAGGGACAGGGGGCATCGGAGACCCAGTACTTC